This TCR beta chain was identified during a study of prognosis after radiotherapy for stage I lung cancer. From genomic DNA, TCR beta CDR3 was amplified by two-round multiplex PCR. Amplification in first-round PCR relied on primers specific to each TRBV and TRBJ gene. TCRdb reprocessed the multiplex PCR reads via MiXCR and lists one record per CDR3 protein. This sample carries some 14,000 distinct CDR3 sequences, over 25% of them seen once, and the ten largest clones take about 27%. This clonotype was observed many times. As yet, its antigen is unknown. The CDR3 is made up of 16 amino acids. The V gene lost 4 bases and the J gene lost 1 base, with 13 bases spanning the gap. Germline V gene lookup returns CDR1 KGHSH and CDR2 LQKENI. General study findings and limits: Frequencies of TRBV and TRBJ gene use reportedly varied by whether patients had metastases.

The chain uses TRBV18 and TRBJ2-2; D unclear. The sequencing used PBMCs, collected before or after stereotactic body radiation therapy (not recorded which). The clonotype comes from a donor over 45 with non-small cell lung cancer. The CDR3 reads CASSLIRPKNTGELFF. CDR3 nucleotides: TGTGCCAGCTCACTAATCAGACCTAAGAACACCGGGGAGCTGTTTTTT.